Below, 21 T cell receptor beta chains from the same sample are listed, as sequenced in a study of cytomegalovirus exposure and HLA in healthy donors. Primers: 60 Vbeta forward and 13 Jbeta reverse. This table comes from immunoSEQ multiplex PCR, and its TCRdb copy is limited to in-frame clones, with some not included. The sample has 100,000 to 150,000 clones; 75% to 90% are singletons. Sequences were obtained from PBMCs. These TCRs come from a young man in good health and CMV-seropositive.

The chain uses TRBV10-1 and TRBJ1-2, with 9 positions matching TRBD1. V shed 3 bases and J 8 bases; nucleotides not matched to a gene: 7. The CDR3 is made up of 14 amino acids. CDR1 is WNHNN and CDR2 is SYGVQD in the germline V gene (reference sequence). As DNA, the CDR3 is TGCGCCAGCAGTGATGACAGGGGGAAAGGAGGCTACACCTTC. It yields the protein CASSDDRGKGGYTF.

This chain connects TRBV28 to TRBJ2-7; D may be TRBD1 (6 bases). The germline V and J ends were trimmed by 5 bases and 0 bases, with 20 bases remaining between them. Germline CDR1 MDHEN, CDR2 SYDVKM. The CDR3 sequence is 17 residues long. CDR3 DNA: TGTGCCAGCAGTCCCCCCGGCGGCAGGGGTCCCTCCTACGAGCAGTACTTC. Its translation is CASSPPGGRGPSYEQYF.

The V and J genes are TRBV4-1 and TRBJ1-1; tentatively, D is TRBD1 (5 bases). The V gene lost 1 base and the J gene lost 0 bases, with 12 bases spanning the gap. The CDR3 spans 16 residues. Germline assignment: CDR1 MGHRA and CDR2 YSYEKL. As DNA, the CDR3 is TGCGCCAGCAGCCAAGGTGTCAGGGCCATGAACACTGAAGCTTTCTTT. It codes for CASSQGVRAMNTEAFF.

This sequence joins TRBV7-6 and TRBJ1-4; maybe TRBD1 (6 bases). The length of the CDR3 is 15 residues. V was clipped by 5 bases and J by 8 bases, with 18 bases between them. Germline V gene data show CDR1 as SGHVS and CDR2 as FNYEAQ. The CDR3 coding sequence is TGTGCCAGCAGCCACCTTGGGGGGGCCGGGGAAAAACTGTTTTTT. Amino acids: CASSHLGGAGEKLFF.

The chain uses TRBV9 and TRBJ2-3; TRBD1 aligns across 9 bases. CDR1 is SGDLS, CDR2 YYNGEE, per germline. The CDR3 totals 16 residues. V was clipped by 0 bases and J by 3 bases; unmatched bases: 5. Written as DNA, the CDR3 is TGTGCCAGCAGCGTAGGTGCTGGGACAGGGACAGATACGCAGTATTTT. This codes for CASSVGAGTGTDTQYF.

The table lists this clone with a few counts. The chain combines TRBV2 with TRBJ2-1, with 8 bases fitting TRBD1. This CDR3 contains 14 residues. The trim removed 3 bases at V and 7 bases at J, leaving 5 bases unmatched. Germline V lookup: CDR1 SNHLY, CDR2 FYNNEI. The CDR3 is CASSEDREVNEQFF. Written as DNA, the CDR3 is TGTGCCAGCAGTGAGGACAGGGAGGTTAATGAGCAGTTCTTC.

The chain recombines TRBV28 with TRBJ1-3; D may be TRBD1 (6 bases). Germline CDR1 MDHEN, CDR2 SYDVKM. The CDR3 totals 15 residues. V shed 7 bases and J shed 0 bases, with 13 bases lying between them. The chain's CDR3 is CASKDSLLSGNTIYF. CDR3 bases: TGTGCCAGCAAGGACAGCCTTCTCTCTGGAAACACCATATATTTT.

The chain combines TRBV10-3 with TRBJ2-1; TRBD1 matches 7 bases. J was trimmed by 6 bases and V by 6 bases; bases with no gene match: 8. The CDR3 loop spans 14 amino acids. Germline-derived CDR1 and CDR2 are ENHRY and SYGVKD. DNA of the CDR3: TGTGCCATCAGCAACCGGACAGGAATCAATGAGCAGTTCTTC. Protein sequence: CAISNRTGINEQFF.

The rearrangement joins TRBV2 to TRBJ1-2; no definite D call. Germline V gene lookup returns CDR1 SNHLY and CDR2 FYNNEI. Trimming stripped 6 bases from V and 5 bases from J, with 7 bases between. The CDR3 spans 11 residues. CDR3 residues: CASRNSYGYTF. DNA of the CDR3: TGTGCCAGCAGGAACAGTTATGGCTACACCTTC.

The chain joins TRBV7-8 to TRBJ1-5, with 8 nucleotides matching TRBD1. J lost 9 bases, V lost 1 base, and 5 bases had no gene match. Germline lookup yields CDR1 SGHVS and CDR2 FQNEAQ. CDR3 size: 14 residues. The CDR3 region has the DNA TGTGCCAGCAGCTTAGGCGGACAGGGCTCGCCCCAGCATTTT. Its protein product is CASSLGGQGSPQHF.

CDR3 loop: CASSPLAGGRNEQFF. DNA of the CDR3: TGTGCCAGCAGCCCTCTAGCGGGGGGGAGGAATGAGCAGTTCTTC. V is TRBV7-3 and J is TRBJ2-1; 12 bases agree with TRBD2. V lost 5 bases to trimming and J lost 7 bases; unmatched junction nucleotides: 6. CDR1 and CDR2 from the germline V gene are SGHTA and FQGTGA. The CDR3 has 15 amino acids.

The chain uses TRBV28 and TRBJ1-4; 8 nucleotides line up with TRBD1. V lost 7 bases, J lost 7 bases, and 8 bases stayed unmatched. The V gene's germline CDR1 is MDHEN and CDR2 SYDVKM. CDR3 size: 14 residues. CDR3 DNA sequence: TGTGCCAGCACATTACAGGGGGAAGGTGAAAAACTGTTTTTT. This sequence encodes CASTLQGEGEKLFF.

The rearrangement uses TRBV4-1 and TRBJ2-1; 12 bases line up with TRBD1. The CDR3 runs to 16 residues. Germline CDR1 MGHRA, CDR2 YSYEKL. V trimming: 1 base; J trimming: 7 bases; junction bases outside the gene matches: 5. For the CDR3, the DNA is TGCGCCAGCAGCCAAGCCGGGACAGGGGGCCGGAATGAGCAGTTCTTC. This sequence encodes CASSQAGTGGRNEQFF.

The rearrangement links TRBV5-1 to TRBJ1-2, with 10 bases that match TRBD1. The CDR3 covers 15 residues. Per the germline V gene, CDR1 is SGHRS and CDR2 is YFSETQ. V trimming: 1 base; J trimming: 8 bases; junction bases outside the gene matches: 8. The CDR3 spells CASSLTDRGRVGYTF. In DNA form, the CDR3 reads TGCGCCAGCAGCTTGACCGACAGGGGGCGCGTCGGCTACACCTTC.

This chain connects TRBV6-6 to TRBJ2-5; D may be TRBD2 (6 bases). CDR3 length: 15 amino acids. CDR1 is MNHNY, CDR2 SVGAGI, per germline (reference sequence). The V gene lost 5 bases and the J gene lost 5 bases, with 18 bases spanning the gap. DNA for the CDR3: TGTGCCAGCAGTCCCTCAGGACTAACGGTGGAGACCCAGTACTTC. Protein sequence: CASSPSGLTVETQYF.

The chain has TRBV28 and TRBJ1-1, with 12 bases fitting TRBD1. The germline V gene has CDR1 MDHEN and CDR2 SYDVKM. V lost 2 bases, J lost 5 bases, and 12 bases stayed unmatched. The CDR3 length is 18 residues. CDR3 region: CASSLRARDRGRRTEAFF. CDR3 in DNA: TGTGCCAGCAGTTTACGCGCCCGGGACAGGGGGCGCAGGACTGAAGCTTTCTTT.

The chain has TRBV6-1 and TRBJ2-7, with TRBD2 matching over 11 bases. Germline V gene data show CDR1 as MNHNS and CDR2 as SASEGT. The CDR3 has 15 amino acids. V was clipped by 7 bases and J by 3 bases; unmatched bases: 8. This CDR3 is CASKVLAGVFYEQYF. The CDR3 nucleotides read TGTGCCAGCAAAGTACTAGCGGGGGTCTTCTACGAGCAGTACTTC.

The chain employs TRBV9 and TRBJ1-1; maybe TRBD1 (6 bases). V was cut by 3 bases and J by 7 bases, with 16 bases left in between. The CDR3 runs 14 residues. Germline lookup yields CDR1 SGDLS and CDR2 YYNGEE. CDR3 in amino acids: CASSAEVRGSEAFF. The CDR3, as DNA: TGTGCCAGCAGCGCCGAAGTAAGGGGGAGTGAAGCTTTCTTT.

The gene calls are TRBV30 and TRBJ2-7; TRBD1 might be the D (6 bases). Looked up from germline, CDR1 is GTSNPN and CDR2 is SVGIG (reference sequence). Deletions cut 6 bases from V and 2 bases from J, with 14 bases between. The CDR3 has 13 amino acids. The CDR3 nucleotides are TGTGCCTGTTGGTCCCGGGACACCTACGAGCAGTACTTC. This translates into CACWSRDTYEQYF.

The genes are TRBV5-1 and TRBJ2-2, with 9 bases that match TRBD2. Germline V gene data show CDR1 as SGHRS and CDR2 as YFSETQ. J lost 6 bases, V lost 3 bases, and 9 bases had no gene match. This CDR3 contains 16 residues. The CDR3 loop reads CASSSRGGGAPGELFF. The CDR3 DNA follows: TGCGCCAGCAGCTCCCGGGGCGGGGGGGCCCCCGGGGAGCTGTTTTTT.

The chain carries TRBV7-9 and TRBJ1-3, with TRBD1 as a possible D gene (5 bases). Looked up from germline, CDR1 is SEHNR and CDR2 is FQNEAQ (reference sequence). This CDR3 is built from 15 residues. With 3 bases removed from V and 0 bases from J, the gap between germline ends came to 9 bases. Written as DNA, the CDR3 is TGTGCCAGCAGCTTGGGCAGGGCCTCTGGAAACACCATATATTTT. Encoded protein: CASSLGRASGNTIYF.